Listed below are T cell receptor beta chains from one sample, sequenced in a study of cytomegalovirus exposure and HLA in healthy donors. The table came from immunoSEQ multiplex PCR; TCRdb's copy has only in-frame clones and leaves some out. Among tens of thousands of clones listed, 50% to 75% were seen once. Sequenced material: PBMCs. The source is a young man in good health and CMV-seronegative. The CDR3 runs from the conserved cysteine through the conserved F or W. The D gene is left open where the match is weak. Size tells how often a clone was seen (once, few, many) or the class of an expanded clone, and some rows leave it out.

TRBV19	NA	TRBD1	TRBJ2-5	TGTGCCAGCGGGGACAGGGATCCGAAGACCCAGTACTTC	CASGDRDPKTQYF
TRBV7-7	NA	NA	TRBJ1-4	TGTGCTAGCAGCCCGACAACGAATGAAAAACTGTTTTTT	CASSPTTNEKLFF
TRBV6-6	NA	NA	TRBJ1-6	TGTGCCAGCAGTTACTCCATTACAGTCTCACCCCTCCACTTT	CASSYSITVSPLHF
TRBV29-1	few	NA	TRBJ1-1	TGCAGCGTTGGAAGAGGGACTGAAGCTTTCTTT	CSVGRGTEAFF
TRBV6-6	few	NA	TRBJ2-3	TGTGCCAGCAGCCCATACCGGCGGAGATTCACAGATACGCAGTATTTT	CASSPYRRRFTDTQYF
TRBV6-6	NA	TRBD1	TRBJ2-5	TGTGCCAGCAGCCGACCGGGACAGGGAGTAAAAGAGACCCAGTACTTC	CASSRPGQGVKETQYF
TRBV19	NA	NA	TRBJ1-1	TGTGCCAGTAGTATAGATTTGGGACAAGAAGCTTTCTTT	CASSIDLGQEAFF
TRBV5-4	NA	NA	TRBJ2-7	TGTGCCAGCAGCTTGATGGGGGGACGCGCCTACGAGCAGTACTTC	CASSLMGGRAYEQYF
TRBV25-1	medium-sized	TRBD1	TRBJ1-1	TGTGCCAGCAGTCTCCGGGACAGGGGAACTGAAGCTTTCTTT	CASSLRDRGTEAFF
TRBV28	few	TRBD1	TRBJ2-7	TGTGCCAGCAGTCCGACCCAGACAGGGGGCTTCGAGCAGTACTTC	CASSPTQTGGFEQYF
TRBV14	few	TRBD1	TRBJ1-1	TGTGCCAGCAGCCAAGATCCGACAGGGGGGGGCACTGAAGCTTTCTTT	CASSQDPTGGGTEAFF
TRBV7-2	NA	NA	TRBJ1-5	TGTGCCAGCAGCTTGACCGGGGGCGGGGGTCAGCCCCAGCATTTT	CASSLTGGGGQPQHF
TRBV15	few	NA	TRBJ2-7	TGTGCCACCAGCAGTGTTGGAGGGGCTAGTTCCCTTCATTACGAGCAGTACTTC	CATSSVGGASSLHYEQYF
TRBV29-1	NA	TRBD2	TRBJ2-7	TGCAGCGTCGGACCCCTAGCGGGGGGGCGTTACGAGCAGTACTTC	CSVGPLAGGRYEQYF
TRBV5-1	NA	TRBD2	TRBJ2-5	TGCGCCAGCAGCTTGGGACTAGCGGGGGGGCAAGAGACCCAGTACTTC	CASSLGLAGGQETQYF
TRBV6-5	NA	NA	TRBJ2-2	TGTGCCAGCAGTTACTCGAGGTCAGCGAACACCGGGGAGCTGTTTTTT	CASSYSRSANTGELFF
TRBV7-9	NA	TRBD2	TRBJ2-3	TGTGCCAGCAGCCCCAGACTAGCGGGGGTAACAGATACGCAGTATTTT	CASSPRLAGVTDTQYF
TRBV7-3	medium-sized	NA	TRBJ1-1	TGTGCCAGCAGCTCCCTGGTCGGGGAAGCTTTCTTT	CASSSLVGEAFF
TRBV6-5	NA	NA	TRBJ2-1	TGTGCCAGCAGTTACCCTGACAATGAGCAGTTCTTC	CASSYPDNEQFF
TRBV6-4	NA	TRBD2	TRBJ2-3	TGTGCCAGCAGTGTTACCGGGACTACTAACACAGATACGCAGTATTTT	CASSVTGTTNTDTQYF
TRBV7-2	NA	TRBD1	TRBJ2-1	TGTGCCAGCAGCTTAGCGAACCACGCCCTCGCCCGACAGGGGCTCTACAATGAGCAGTTCTTC	CASSLANHALARQGLYNEQFF
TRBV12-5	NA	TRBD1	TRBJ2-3	TGTGCTAGTGGTTTGACAAGACAGGGGCTTCAGTATTTT	CASGLTRQGLQYF
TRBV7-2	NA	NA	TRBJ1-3	TGTGCCAGCAGCTTAGCTAGGGGATCGGGAAACACCATATATTTT	CASSLARGSGNTIYF
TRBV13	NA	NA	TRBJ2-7	TGTGCCAGCAGCCCATACCGGGAAAAAGGCTACGAGCAGTACTTC	CASSPYREKGYEQYF
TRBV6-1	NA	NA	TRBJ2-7	TGTGCCAGCAGTGAAGTCGACAATTCCCACGAGCAGTACTTC	CASSEVDNSHEQYF
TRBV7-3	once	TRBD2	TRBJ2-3	TGTGCCAGCAGCTTAGGACTAGCGGGAAACACAGATACGCAGTATTTT	CASSLGLAGNTDTQYF
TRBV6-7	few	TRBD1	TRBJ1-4	TGTGCCAGCAGTTACTCGGACAGGGAGAATGAAAAACTGTTTTTT	CASSYSDRENEKLFF
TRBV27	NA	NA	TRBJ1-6	TGTGCCAGCAGTTTAGGTGTACAGGCCGGGGGGTCACCCCTCCACTTT	CASSLGVQAGGSPLHF
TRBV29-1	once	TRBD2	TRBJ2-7	TGCAGCGTTGGGCGGGGGGCCTACGAGCAGTACTTC	CSVGRGAYEQYF
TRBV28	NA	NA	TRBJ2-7	TGTGCCAGCAGTTTGCACGGCTCCTACGAGCAGTACTTC	CASSLHGSYEQYF
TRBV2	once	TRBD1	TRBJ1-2	TGTGCCAGCAGTAGGACAGGGGATAACTATGGCTACACCTTC	CASSRTGDNYGYTF
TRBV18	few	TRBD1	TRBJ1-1	TGTGCCAGCTCACGGGCAGGGGGGTCTACTGAAGCTTTCTTT	CASSRAGGSTEAFF
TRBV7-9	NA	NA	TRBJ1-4	TGTGCCAGCAGCTTATTGACTGCAACTAATGAAAAACTGTTTTTT	CASSLLTATNEKLFF
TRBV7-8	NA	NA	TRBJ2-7	TGTGCCAGCAGCTCGGATGGGCCGCCGAAATACGAGCAGTACTTC	CASSSDGPPKYEQYF
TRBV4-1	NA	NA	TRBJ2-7	TGCGCCAGCAGCCAAGTGCGGGGATGGGAGCAGTACTTC	CASSQVRGWEQYF
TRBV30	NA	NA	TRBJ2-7	TGTGCCTGGACCCGAGGGACCTACGAGCAGTACTTC	CAWTRGTYEQYF
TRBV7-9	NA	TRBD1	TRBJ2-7	TGTGCCAGCAGCCCAAGGACAGGGAACTACGAGCAGTACTTC	CASSPRTGNYEQYF
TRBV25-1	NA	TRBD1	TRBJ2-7	TGTGCCAGCAGTGACGTGGGACAGGGATCCTACGAGCAGTACTTC	CASSDVGQGSYEQYF
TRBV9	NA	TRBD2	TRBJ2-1	TGTGCCAGCAGCGCAAGGGCTAGCGGGCGTAATGAGCAGTTCTTC	CASSARASGRNEQFF
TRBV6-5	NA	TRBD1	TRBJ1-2	TGTGCCAGCAGTCTGGACAGGGAAAACTATGGCTACACCTTC	CASSLDRENYGYTF
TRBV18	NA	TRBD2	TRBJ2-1	TGTGCCAGCTCACCAGGGGACTACCCCTACAATGAGCAGTTCTTC	CASSPGDYPYNEQFF
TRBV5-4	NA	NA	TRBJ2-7	TGTGCCAGCAGCTTGGGAGGGACCTACGAGCAGTACTTC	CASSLGGTYEQYF
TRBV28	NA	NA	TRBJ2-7	TGTGCCAGCAGTCCCCAGGCGGGATGGTCTGGTGAGCAGTACTTC	CASSPQAGWSGEQYF
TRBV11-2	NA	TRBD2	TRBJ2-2	TGTGCCAGCAGCTTAGATCCTGCGGGGGGCCTAACCGGGGAGCTGTTTTTT	CASSLDPAGGLTGELFF
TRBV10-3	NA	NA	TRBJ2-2	TGTGCCATCAGGGCCGTCGGGGAGCTGTTTTTT	CAIRAVGELFF
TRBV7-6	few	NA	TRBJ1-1	TGTGCCAGCAGCTTAGAAGGGGTCGGCGAAGCTTTCTTT	CASSLEGVGEAFF
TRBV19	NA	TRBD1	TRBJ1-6	TGTGCCAGTGTGGGACAGGGGAGAAATTCACCCCTCCACTTT	CASVGQGRNSPLHF
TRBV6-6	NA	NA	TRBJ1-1	TGTGCCAGCCATACAGACATCAACACTGAAGCTTTCTTT	CASHTDINTEAFF
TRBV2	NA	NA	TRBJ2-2	TGTGCCAGCAGAACCGGGACTTACAACACCGGGGAGCTGTTTTTT	CASRTGTYNTGELFF
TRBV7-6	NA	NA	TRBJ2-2	TGTGCCAGCAGCGTGGGGGGACTTTTCACCGGAACCGGGGAGCTGTTTTTT	CASSVGGLFTGTGELFF
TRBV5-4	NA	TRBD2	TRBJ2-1	TGTGCCAGCAGCTTGCCCCAGGGGACTAGCGGGGGCAATGAGCAGTTCTTC	CASSLPQGTSGGNEQFF
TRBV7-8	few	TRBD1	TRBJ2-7	TGTGCCAGCAGCCCAACCGGACAGGCGAGACTCTACGAGCAGTACTTC	CASSPTGQARLYEQYF
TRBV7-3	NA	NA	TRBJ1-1	TGTGCCAGCAGCTCCGGTTGGGAGACGGCTCCCACTGAAGCTTTCTTT	CASSSGWETAPTEAFF